The 22 T cell receptor beta chains listed next were all sequenced from one sample in a study of graft-versus-host responses after intestinal transplantation. These TCRs' antigens remain unknown. This table comes from immunoSEQ multiplex PCR, and its TCRdb copy is limited to in-frame clones, with some not included. The sample shows more than 90,000 clones, 90% to 95% of them seen only once. The sequencing used unstimulated CD8+ T cells sorted from spleen or lymph node cells, collected before intestinal transplant. These receptors were obtained from a human donor who received an intestinal transplant.

V usage is TRBV6-1 and J usage is TRBJ2-7; maybe TRBD1 (6 bases). CDR1 is MNHNS and CDR2 is SASEGT in the germline V gene. V shed 3 bases and J shed 5 bases, with 14 bases lying between them. The CDR3 contains 14 residues. The CDR3 DNA follows: TGTGCCAGCAGTGATGATACAGGGCCCGACGAGCAGTACTTC. It specifies CASSDDTGPDEQYF.

The chain combines TRBV2 with TRBJ2-1; TRBD2 agrees at 16 bases. V trimming: 7 bases; J trimming: 8 bases; junction bases outside the gene matches: 8. Germline-derived CDR1 and CDR2 are SNHLY and FYNNEI. The CDR3 extends over 16 amino acids. The CDR3 reads CASTAPGTSGGDEQFF. CDR3 DNA sequence: TGTGCCAGCACCGCCCCCGGGACTAGCGGGGGGGATGAGCAGTTCTTC.

This clone has a handful of counts. The rearrangement uses TRBV27 and TRBJ2-7; D possibly corresponds to TRBD2 (6 bases). CDR1 MNHEY and CDR2 SMNVEV come from the germline V gene (reference sequence). The CDR3 totals 14 residues. The V end lost 3 bases, the J end lost 4 bases, and 13 bases lay between the germline ends. The DNA of the CDR3 is TGTGCCAGCAGTTTGGCTAGCGTAGGTTACGAGCAGTACTTC. It encodes CASSLASVGYEQYF.

The chain combines TRBV5-6 with TRBJ2-1, with a tentative D call TRBD1 (5 bases). V was shortened by 0 bases and J by 5 bases, with 9 bases between the two germline ends. Germline CDR1 is SGHDT and CDR2 is YYEEEE. The CDR3 spans 14 residues. The CDR3 DNA reads as TGTGCCAGCAGCTTGGGTCTGGGGCACAATGAGCAGTTCTTC. This gives the protein CASSLGLGHNEQFF.

The CDR3 loop is CASRSGPWSTGELFF. In DNA, the CDR3 is TGTGCCAGCAGATCAGGGCCTTGGAGCACCGGGGAGCTGTTTTTT. The rearrangement joins TRBV6-6 to TRBJ2-2; a possible D gene is TRBD1 (5 bases). The CDR3 runs 15 residues. The germline V gene encodes CDR1 MNHNY and CDR2 SVGAGI (reference sequence). Trimming took off 6 bases at V and 4 bases at J, with 15 bases between the two ends.

The rearrangement uses TRBV30 and TRBJ2-1; maybe TRBD2 (5 bases). Germline CDR1 reads GTSNPN; CDR2 reads SVGIG (reference sequence). With 5 bases removed from V and 9 bases from J, the gap between germline ends came to 11 bases. The CDR3 is 11 amino acids. CDR3 coding DNA: TGTGCCTGGGGCCCTAGCACTGAGCAGTTCTTC. Its translation: CAWGPSTEQFF.

The chain carries TRBV6-5 and TRBJ2-5; D may be TRBD2 (6 bases). V lost 0 bases to trimming and J lost 5 bases, with 10 bases between them. This CDR3 spans 14 amino acids. The V gene's germline CDR1 is MNHEY and CDR2 SVGAGI. DNA of the CDR3: TGTGCCAGCAGTTACTCGGCGGGACCTGAGACCCAGTACTTC. Translation gives CASSYSAGPETQYF.

The chain is built from TRBV9 and TRBJ2-7, with D unclear. V gave up 0 bases and J gave up 2 bases, with 15 bases separating them. Germline V gives CDR1 SGDLS, CDR2 YYNGEE. The CDR3 loop spans 16 amino acids. The CDR3 is CASSVDESRVTYEQYF. The DNA of the CDR3 is TGTGCCAGCAGCGTAGATGAGTCTCGGGTCACCTACGAGCAGTACTTC. The full variable domain, completed using reference TRBV9 and TRBJ2-7, is DSGVTQTPKHLITATGQRVTLRCSPRSGDLSVYWYQQSLDQGLQFLIQYYNGEERAKGNILERFSAQQFPDLHSELNLSSLELGDSALYFCASSVDESRVTYEQYFGPGTRLTVT.

CDR3 loop: CASSYGPGGYGYTF. The CDR3 bases are TGTGCCAGCAGTTACGGTCCAGGGGGGTATGGCTACACCTTC. The chain employs TRBV6-5 and TRBJ1-2; 7 positions match TRBD1. Trimming cost V 2 bases and J 5 bases; bases outside gene matches: 5. The germline gives CDR1 MNHEY, CDR2 SVGAGI. CDR3 size: 14 residues.

The chain couples TRBV11-2 to TRBJ2-7; D ambiguous. Germline V gene lookup returns CDR1 SGHAT and CDR2 FQNNGV. This CDR3 is built from 12 residues. The ends were cut back, 2 bases at V and 1 base at J, with 3 bases in the middle. The CDR3 nucleotides read TGTGCCAGCAGCTTACCGTCCTACGAGCAGTACTTC. It encodes CASSLPSYEQYF.

The chain links TRBV4-1 to TRBJ2-5; TRBD1 agrees at 7 bases. The V gene's germline CDR1 is MGHRA and CDR2 YSYEKL. Unmatched junction bases numbered 6, after V lost 0 bases and J lost 5 bases. CDR3 length: 15 amino acids. Here the CDR3 DNA reads TGCGCCAGCAGCCAAGATTTGGGCAGGGGGGAGACCCAGTACTTC. This translates into CASSQDLGRGETQYF.

The rearrangement links TRBV29-1 to TRBJ1-2; 9 bases match TRBD1. Trimming cost V 4 bases and J 3 bases; bases outside gene matches: 3. This CDR3 spans 13 amino acids. In germline, CDR1 is SQVTM, CDR2 ANQGSEA. The CDR3 sequence is CSVATGGDYGYTF. The CDR3 coding sequence is TGCAGCGTTGCCACAGGGGGCGACTATGGCTACACCTTC.

This clone has just one count. V and J are TRBV27 and TRBJ1-1, with D possibly being TRBD1 (5 bases). The germline V and J ends were trimmed by 0 bases and 4 bases, with 9 bases remaining between them. Looked up from germline, CDR1 is MNHEY and CDR2 is SMNVEV (reference sequence). CDR3 length: 14 residues. CDR3 loop: CASSLSQGSTEAFF. The CDR3 DNA reads as TGTGCCAGCAGTTTATCTCAGGGTTCCACTGAAGCTTTCTTT.

The chain is built from TRBV5-6 and TRBJ1-2, with 10 positions matching TRBD1. The CDR3 is 18 residues long. Germline V lookup: CDR1 SGHDT, CDR2 YYEEEE. Unmatched junction bases numbered 8, after V lost 0 bases and J lost 0 bases. CDR3 sequence (DNA): TGTGCCAGCAGCTTGGGGCGGGACAGGGGCCCTACTAACTATGGCTACACCTTC. It yields the protein CASSLGRDRGPTNYGYTF.

This chain links TRBV6-1 with TRBJ1-1; perhaps TRBD1 as D (6 bases). The germline V gene has CDR1 MNHNS and CDR2 SASEGT. The CDR3 covers 15 residues. V gave up 8 bases and J gave up 1 base, with 17 bases separating them. In DNA form, the CDR3 reads TGTGCCAGCGGCACAGGGCCAGGGAGGAACACTGAAGCTTTCTTT. This translates into CASGTGPGRNTEAFF.

J is TRBJ1-1 and V is TRBV10-2; the D is unclear. CDR1 is WSHSY, CDR2 SAAADI, per germline. There are 13 residues in the CDR3. The V gene lost 3 bases and the J gene lost 2 bases, with 7 bases spanning the gap. CDR3 nucleotide sequence: TGCGCCAGCAGTGAACTTCTTAACACTGAAGCTTTCTTT. Translated: CASSELLNTEAFF.

This rearrangement joins TRBV29-1 to TRBJ2-5; 14 nucleotides match TRBD2. The germline CDR1 and CDR2 sequences are SQVTM and ANQGSEA. The CDR3 extends over 14 amino acids. The V gene end was trimmed by 7 bases and the J gene end by 4 bases; junction bases not matched to a gene: 5. For the CDR3, the DNA is TGCAGCGCCTCGACTAGCGGGGGGGTAGAGACCCAGTACTTC. It translates to CSASTSGGVETQYF.

The genes are TRBV9 and TRBJ2-1; 8 bases align to TRBD2. V gave up 4 bases and J gave up 1 base; unmatched junction bases: 4. Germline CDR1 reads SGDLS; CDR2 reads YYNGEE. The CDR3 is made up of 15 amino acids. CDR3 protein: CASSLGGGSYNEQFF. CDR3 nucleotide sequence: TGTGCCAGCAGCCTCGGGGGGGGTTCCTACAATGAGCAGTTCTTC.

This chain uses TRBV29-1 with TRBJ1-1; TRBD1 aligns across 7 bases. The CDR3 sequence is 15 residues long. Germline assignment: CDR1 SQVTM and CDR2 ANQGSEA. V shed 3 bases and J 3 bases; nucleotides not matched to a gene: 10. The CDR3 nucleotides are TGCAGCGTTGATCTTTTTCGACAGGGTGACACTGAAGCTTTCTTT. Its protein product is CSVDLFRQGDTEAFF.

The gene calls are TRBV2 and TRBJ2-7, with 10 bases aligning to TRBD1. Looked up from germline, CDR1 is SNHLY and CDR2 is FYNNEI. The CDR3 length is 16 residues. Trimming took 6 bases from V and 2 from J; bases not matched to a gene: 10. The CDR3 loop reads CASRLTGTGATYEQYF. The CDR3 DNA sequence: TGTGCCAGCAGGCTTACCGGGACAGGGGCTACCTACGAGCAGTACTTC. The variable domain in full, completed from reference TRBV2 and TRBJ2-7, reads EPEVTQTPSHQVTQMGQEVILRCVPISNHLYFYWYRQILGQKVEFLVSFYNNEISEKSEIFDDQFSVERPDGSNFTLKIRSTKLEDSAMYFCASRLTGTGATYEQYFGPGTRLTVT.

This rearrangement joins TRBV27 to TRBJ1-5; D is possibly TRBD1 (6 bases). CDR1 is MNHEY and CDR2 is SMNVEV in the germline V gene (reference sequence). CDR3 length equals 15 residues. Trimming stripped 0 bases from V and 0 bases from J, with 6 bases between. DNA for the CDR3: TGTGCCAGCAGTTTATCGACAGGTAGCAATCAGCCCCAGCATTTT. As protein: CASSLSTGSNQPQHF.

The chain combines TRBV7-8 with TRBJ2-7, with 9 bases identical to TRBD1. J gave up 0 bases and V 5 bases, and 5 bases lay outside the gene matches. Germline assignment: CDR1 SGHVS and CDR2 FQNEAQ. There are 15 residues in the CDR3. The CDR3 nucleotides read TGTGCCAGCAGCCAACAGGGGGCGGACTCCTACGAGCAGTACTTC. This sequence encodes CASSQQGADSYEQYF.